This is a list of T cell receptor beta chains from one sample in a study of T cell clones after liver transplantation. Sequencing was performed with immunoSEQ multiplex PCR; in TCRdb, only in-frame clones are kept and a portion is missing. The data contain around 110,000 clones, 90% of them singletons. The sequences come from CD4+ T cells from blood, collected 12 months after liver transplant. These receptors were taken from a human patient who received a liver transplant. The graft donor may have contributed some T cells. CDR3s include the opening cysteine and the closing phenylalanine or tryptophan. The order of the fields is clone size, J gene, V gene, D gene, CDR3 DNA, CDR3 protein. The D gene is left open where the match is weak. Size tells how often a clone was seen (once, few, many) or the class of an expanded clone, and some rows leave it out.

once | TRBJ2-1 | TRBV7-3 | TRBD2 | TGTGCCAGCAGCCGTACCGGGACTAGCGGGACCCGCCTAGTCCGACACAATGAGCAGTTCTTC | CASSRTGTSGTRLVRHNEQFF
once | TRBJ2-5 | TRBV6-6 | - | TGTGCCAGCAGTTCTCGACAGCGAGAGACCCAGTACTTC | CASSSRQRETQYF
- | TRBJ1-1 | TRBV5-1 | - | TGCGCCAGCAGCTTAAGGGACGTTGACACTGAAGCTTTCTTT | CASSLRDVDTEAFF
- | TRBJ1-5 | TRBV2 | - | TGTGCCAGCAGTAAAGGGGTTACGGGCAATCAGCCCCAGCATTTT | CASSKGVTGNQPQHF
- | TRBJ1-2 | TRBV19 | - | TGTGCCAGTAGCACCACGGCTACTTCTTATGGCTACACCTTC | CASSTTATSYGYTF
- | TRBJ1-4 | TRBV9 | - | TGTGCCAGCAGCGCCCGGACTATGAGTGAAAAACTGTTTTTT | CASSARTMSEKLFF
- | TRBJ2-3 | TRBV5-1 | - | TGCGCCAGCAGCTTGGACCGTGGCACAGATACGCAGTATTTT | CASSLDRGTDTQYF
- | TRBJ1-1 | TRBV25-1 | - | TGTGCCAGCAGTGCCCTGGACAGTGCTGAAGCTTTCTTT | CASSALDSAEAFF
- | TRBJ2-5 | TRBV29-1 | - | TGCAGCGTTGAAGATCAGGGGAAAGGAGAGACCCAGTACTTC | CSVEDQGKGETQYF
- | TRBJ1-2 | TRBV11-3 | - | TGTGCCAGCAGCTTCGGACCCCTTAACTATGGCTACACCTTC | CASSFGPLNYGYTF
- | TRBJ2-7 | TRBV2 | TRBD1 | TGTGCCAGCAGTGGACGGACAGGGATCTCCTACGAGCAGTACTTC | CASSGRTGISYEQYF
- | TRBJ1-5 | TRBV7-9 | - | TGTGCCAGCAGCACACACCGGGATGCAAATCAGCCCCAGCATTTT | CASSTHRDANQPQHF
- | TRBJ2-1 | TRBV5-1 | TRBD2 | TGCGCCAGCAGCCTAACTCTAGCGGGAGGGGCTGTTAATGAGCAGTTCTTC | CASSLTLAGGAVNEQFF
few | TRBJ2-7 | TRBV6-5 | TRBD1 | TGTGCCAGCAGCCGCCGGGACAGGGATTACGAGCAGTACTTC | CASSRRDRDYEQYF
- | TRBJ1-4 | TRBV2 | - | TGTGCCGCCAACGGGGGCTGGACGGCGGAGGAGGAAAAACTGTTTTTT | CAANGGWTAEEEKLFF
- | TRBJ2-7 | TRBV11-3 | - | - | CASSTSEGSYEQYF
- | TRBJ1-2 | TRBV14 | TRBD1 | TGTGCCAGCAGCCCAAGGACAGGGTCTGGCTACACCTTC | CASSPRTGSGYTF
once | TRBJ2-3 | TRBV19 | - | TGTGCCAGTAGCCCTGGGGTAAACACAGATACGCAGTATTTT | CASSPGVNTDTQYF
- | TRBJ1-2 | TRBV5-1 | TRBD1 | TGCGCCAGCGGGGCCGACAGGGGTAGGAGCTACACCTTC | CASGADRGRSYTF
- | TRBJ2-4 | TRBV23-1 | - | TGCGCCAGCAGTCAAGCCTGGACCCTAAATATTCAGTACTTC | CASSQAWTLNIQYF
- | TRBJ2-2 | TRBV5-1 | TRBD2 | TGCGCCAGCAGCTGGGGGCTAGCGGGAGGATCGGTAACCGGGGAGCTGTTTTTT | CASSWGLAGGSVTGELFF
- | TRBJ1-5 | TRBV2 | - | TGTGCCAGCAAGGGGATGACAGGCCTCAATCAGCCCCAGCATTTT | CASKGMTGLNQPQHF
- | TRBJ2-6 | TRBV2 | TRBD1 | TGTGCCAGCACAGTCGGGGACAGGGGGTTCCCTGGGGCCAACGTCCTGACTTTC | CASTVGDRGFPGANVLTF
- | TRBJ1-3 | TRBV11-3 | - | TGTGCCAGCAGCTCCTCCGGGGGAAACACCATATATTTT | CASSSSGGNTIYF
- | TRBJ2-2 | TRBV5-1 | TRBD2 | TGCGCCAGCAGCTTGTCTCTAGCGGAGTACACCGGGGAGCTGTTTTTT | CASSLSLAEYTGELFF